Below, one T cell receptor beta chain is given with its context. TCRdb's table, derived via immunoSEQ multiplex PCR, lists solely in-frame clones and lacks some. Of about 68,000 clones listed, around 93% are singletons. This CDR3 has 13 amino acids. Germline CDR1 and CDR2: WNHNN and SYGVQD (reference sequence). V was clipped by 4 bases and J by 1 base, with 7 bases between them. The sample belongs to a study of OX40 agonist ivuxolimab in advanced cancers. As for the study in general: Patients were over 65% male with ages about 23 to 79, mean about 65. Three patients had partial responses: one hepatocellular carcinoma, two cutaneous melanoma.

The chain links TRBV10-1 to TRBJ1-1; D not resolved. The TCR was taken from an adult with an advanced solid tumor such as melanoma, head and neck, liver or kidney cancer. Here the sequenced sample was CD4+ or CD8+ T cells sorted from blood, taken in a trial of the OX40 agonist ivuxolimab. CDR3 amino acids: CASSANPNTEAFF. CDR3 coding DNA: TGCGCCAGCAGTGCGAATCCGAACACTGAAGCTTTCTTT.